The table lists the clone carrying this T cell receptor beta chain with many counts. Its antigen is as yet unknown. Amplified TCR beta CDR3 regions derived from RNA transcripts. The HTBI primer set served for first-round RT-PCR of the TCR CDR3. In TCRdb, the multiplex PCR reads were re-called with MiXCR into one record per CDR3 protein. The top ten hold 7.8% of the sample, which has around 290,000 distinct CDR3 sequences, more than 10% seen once. These data come from a study of T cells in Graves' hyperthyroidism and ophthalmopathy. From more than 9 ml of fresh peripheral blood, PBMCs were isolated. Overall study findings and caveats: Most thyroid clonotypes with frequency above 0.001 were detected in blood. With a median lead of 6.5 months before onset, the model predicted ophthalmopathy. In simple terms, a model built on 13 V-J features told ophthalmopathy apart from stable hyperthyroidism.

In germline, CDR1 is MDHEN, CDR2 SYDVKM. The ends lost 5 bases at V and 2 bases at J; junction bases unmatched: 9. CDR3 length: 16 amino acids. The receptor's source is a woman between 25 and 40 years old with Graves' hyperthyroidism that later progressed to Graves' ophthalmopathy. V usage is TRBV28 and J usage is TRBJ2-3, with 8 bases identical to TRBD2. Sample: blood. CDR3 nucleotide sequence: TGTGCCAGCAGTCCAATAGCGGGGAGGGTCACAGATACGCAGTATTTT. Translated, it gives CASSPIAGRVTDTQYF. Together with reference TRBV28 and TRBJ2-3, the CDR3 gives the full variable domain: DVKVTQSSRYLVKRTGEKVFLECVQDMDHENMFWYRQDPGLGLRLIYFSYDVKMKEKGDIPEGYSVSREKKERFSLILESASTNQTSMYLCASSPIAGRVTDTQYFGPGTRLTVL.